Listed below are T cell receptor beta chains from one sample, sequenced in a study of blood T cell repertoires in COVID-19. TCRdb keeps only in-frame clones here, not all; method: immunoSEQ multiplex PCR. The sample records about 410,000 clones, about nine tenths being singletons. The sample comprised peripheral blood. These receptors were taken from a middle-aged woman with COVID-19, enrolled during active disease. Each CDR3 is given without its conserved first and last residue. Each record gives: V gene, CDR3 protein.

TRBV12-2 ASRFPPARGSGNQPQH
TRBV6-6 ASRDRGNTGELF
TRBV25-1 ASSVKYQDGYT
TRBV28 ASSFRGGGNTIY
TRBV6-2/TRBV6-3 ASSSIQAGLHTDTQY
TRBV5-5 ASSLGGGAHNEQF
TRBV19 ASSTGTGSNQPQH
TRBV2 ASSEDRVGNTIY
TRBV30 AWSDIGGSNQPQH
TRBV30 AWSVAARTVDNQPQH
TRBV21-1 ASSTVSRAF
TRBV19 ASSTLASESYNEQF
TRBV10-3 AITRTGDNEQF
TRBV28 ASSFKDSYGYT
TRBV5-6 ASSVLVGVEAF
TRBV7-3 ASSANPHTGGRAF
TRBV5-1 ASSLSAGGGKTQY
TRBV6-2/TRBV6-3 ASSYYGQGTHSNQPQH
TRBV6-6 ASTEGSPLH
TRBV28 ASSFLAGVHAGELF
TRBV2 ASSEVLGAGTGASTDTQY
TRBV11-2 ASSLVGRDNT
TRBV6-5 ASSFSRGTGNTIY
TRBV2 ASSELGRELYGYT
TRBV18 ASSPRAEGNTIY
TRBV25-1 ASTGGGSFYGYT
TRBV7-3 ASSLTQGAGGYT
TRBV19 ASSIMIPTTTNEKLF
TRBV6-2/TRBV6-3 ASSYGPGGTQY
TRBV7-9 ASSKTSGNTGELF
TRBV3-1/TRBV3-2 ASRPTGNYGYT
TRBV11-2 ASSLYRYTDTQY
TRBV28 ASSSPGQFNYGYT
TRBV7-9 ASSQGQSNYGYT
TRBV12-3/TRBV12-4 ASSPSGTDTQY
TRBV3-1/TRBV3-2 ASSQDPGSSGNTIY
TRBV30 AWSSPDRGWEEKLF
TRBV6-5 ASSYLPTGTGDGYT
TRBV7-8 ASSPDTGNYGYT
TRBV7-2 ASSLLGVGAPYNEQF
TRBV9 ASSGERGRSKNIQY
TRBV13 ASSLGSQGSSGNTIY
TRBV24-1 ATSDAQRVNEQF
TRBV28 ASLGGFTEAF
TRBV30 AWSLRGAEAF
TRBV19 ASSIGRGQGSSNQPQH
TRBV30 AWSFRAGNEAF
TRBV20-1 SASASGNWDTQY
TRBV9 ASSPATQRGTVSGELF
TRBV2 ASSLEDGYT
TRBV19 ASSSTVISNQPQH
TRBV28 ASSFGRGTEAF
TRBV5-4 ASSFGTGGEKLF
TRBV5-1 ASSPRSTLGRRQSSYNEQF
TRBV3-1/TRBV3-2 ASSQFAGGEPQH
TRBV18 ASSPRRVYGDNEKLF
TRBV9 ASSVDSGPYSPLH
TRBV28 ASSLSGNQPQH